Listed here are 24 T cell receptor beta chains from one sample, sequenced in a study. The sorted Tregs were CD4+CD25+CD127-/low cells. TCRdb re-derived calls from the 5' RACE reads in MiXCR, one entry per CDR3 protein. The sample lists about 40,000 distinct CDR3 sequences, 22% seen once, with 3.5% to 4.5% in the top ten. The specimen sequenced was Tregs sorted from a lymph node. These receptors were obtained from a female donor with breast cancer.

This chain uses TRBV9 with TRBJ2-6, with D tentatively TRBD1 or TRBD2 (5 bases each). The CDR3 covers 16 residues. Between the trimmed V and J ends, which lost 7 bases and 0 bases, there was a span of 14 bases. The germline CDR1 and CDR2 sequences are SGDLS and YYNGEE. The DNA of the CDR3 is TGTGCCAGCGGGGGAGTGGACCACTCTGGGGCCAACGTCCTGACTTTC. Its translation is CASGGVDHSGANVLTF.

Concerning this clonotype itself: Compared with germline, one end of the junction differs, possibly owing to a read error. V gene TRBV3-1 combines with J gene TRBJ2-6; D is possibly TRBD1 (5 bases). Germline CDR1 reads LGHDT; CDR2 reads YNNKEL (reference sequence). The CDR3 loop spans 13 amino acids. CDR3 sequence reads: CASSTSGADVLTF. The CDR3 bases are TGTGCCAGCAGCACCTCTGGGGCCGACGTCCTGACTTTC.

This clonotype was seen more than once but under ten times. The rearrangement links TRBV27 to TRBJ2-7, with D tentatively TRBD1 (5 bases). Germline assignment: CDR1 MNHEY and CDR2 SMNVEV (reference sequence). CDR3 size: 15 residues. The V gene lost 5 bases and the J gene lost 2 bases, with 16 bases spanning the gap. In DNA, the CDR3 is TGTGCCAGCAGTATAAGTATAGGGGAACCCTACGAGCAGTACTTC. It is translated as CASSISIGEPYEQYF.

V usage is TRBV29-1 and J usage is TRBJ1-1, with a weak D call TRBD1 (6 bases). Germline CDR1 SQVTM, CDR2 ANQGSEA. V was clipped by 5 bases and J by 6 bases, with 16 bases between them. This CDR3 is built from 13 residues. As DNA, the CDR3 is TGCAGCGTTAGAGCCCAACAGGGCCCTGAAGCTTTCTTT. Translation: CSVRAQQGPEAFF.

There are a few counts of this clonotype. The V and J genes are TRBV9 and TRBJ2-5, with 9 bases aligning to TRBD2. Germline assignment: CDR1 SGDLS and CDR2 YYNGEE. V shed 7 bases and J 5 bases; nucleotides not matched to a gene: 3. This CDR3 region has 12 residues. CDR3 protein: CASGAGGETQYF. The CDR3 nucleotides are TGTGCCAGCGGCGCGGGAGGGGAGACCCAGTACTTC. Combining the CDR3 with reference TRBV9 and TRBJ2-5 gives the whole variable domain DSGVTQTPKHLITATGQRVTLRCSPRSGDLSVYWYQQSLDQGLQFLIQYYNGEERAKGNILERFSAQQFPDLHSELNLSSLELGDSALYFCASGAGGETQYFGPGTRLLVL.

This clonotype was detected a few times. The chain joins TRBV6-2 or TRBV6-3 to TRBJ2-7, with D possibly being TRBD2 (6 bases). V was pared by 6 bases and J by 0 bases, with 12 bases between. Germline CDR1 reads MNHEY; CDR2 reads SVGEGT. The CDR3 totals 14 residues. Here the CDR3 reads CASRIGSGSYEQYF. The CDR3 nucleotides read TGTGCCAGCAGGATCGGGAGTGGCTCCTACGAGCAGTACTTC.

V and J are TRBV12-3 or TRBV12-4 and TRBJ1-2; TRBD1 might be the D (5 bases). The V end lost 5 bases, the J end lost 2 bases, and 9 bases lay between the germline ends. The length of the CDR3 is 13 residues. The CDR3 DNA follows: TGTGCCAGCAGTCCAGGGAGAAACTATGGCTACACCTTC. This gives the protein CASSPGRNYGYTF.

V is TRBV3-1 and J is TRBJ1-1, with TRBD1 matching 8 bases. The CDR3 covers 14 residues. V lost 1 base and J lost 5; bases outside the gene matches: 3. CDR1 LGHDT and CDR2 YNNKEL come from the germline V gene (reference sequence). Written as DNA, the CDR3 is TGTGCCAGCAGCCAAGCCACAGGGGGAACTGAAGCTTTCTTT. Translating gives CASSQATGGTEAFF.

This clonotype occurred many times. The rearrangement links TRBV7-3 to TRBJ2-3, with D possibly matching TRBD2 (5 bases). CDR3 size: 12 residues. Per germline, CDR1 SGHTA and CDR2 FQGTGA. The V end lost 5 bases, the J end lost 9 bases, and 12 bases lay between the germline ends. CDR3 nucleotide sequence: TGTGCCAGCAGCGAACTAGGTGGCACGCAGTATTTT. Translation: CASSELGGTQYF.

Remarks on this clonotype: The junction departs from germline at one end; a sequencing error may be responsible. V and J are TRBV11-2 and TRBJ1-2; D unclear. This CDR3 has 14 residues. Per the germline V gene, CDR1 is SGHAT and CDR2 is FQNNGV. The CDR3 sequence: CASSVEPANYGYTF. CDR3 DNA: TGTGCCAGCAGCGTAGAACCAGCTAACTATGGCTACACCTTC.

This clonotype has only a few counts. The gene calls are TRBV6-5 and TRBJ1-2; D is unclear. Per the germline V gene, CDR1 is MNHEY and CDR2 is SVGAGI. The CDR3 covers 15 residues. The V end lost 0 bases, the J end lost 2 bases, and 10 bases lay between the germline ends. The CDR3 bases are TGTGCCAGCAGTTACTCGTTCTTTTCCAACTATGGCTACACCTTC. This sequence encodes CASSYSFFSNYGYTF.

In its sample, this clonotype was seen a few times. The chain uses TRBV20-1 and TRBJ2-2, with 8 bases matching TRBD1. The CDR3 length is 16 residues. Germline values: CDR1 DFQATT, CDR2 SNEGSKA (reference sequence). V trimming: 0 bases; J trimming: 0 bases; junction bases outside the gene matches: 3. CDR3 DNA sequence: TGCAGTGCTAGAGACAGGGGGCTCGCGAACACCGGGGAGCTGTTTTTT. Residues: CSARDRGLANTGELFF.

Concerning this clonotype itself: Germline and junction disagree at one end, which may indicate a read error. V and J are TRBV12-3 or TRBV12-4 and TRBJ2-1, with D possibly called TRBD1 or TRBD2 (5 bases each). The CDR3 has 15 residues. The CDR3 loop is CAGSSSLVGVNEQFF. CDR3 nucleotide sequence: TGTGCCGGCAGTTCATCGCTAGTGGGGGTGAATGAGCAGTTCTTC.

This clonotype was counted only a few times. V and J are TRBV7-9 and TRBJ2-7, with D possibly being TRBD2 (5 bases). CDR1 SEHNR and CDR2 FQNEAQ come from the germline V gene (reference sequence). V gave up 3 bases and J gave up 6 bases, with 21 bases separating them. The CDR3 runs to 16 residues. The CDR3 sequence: CASSFTESGLAFEQYF. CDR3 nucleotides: TGTGCCAGCAGCTTCACGGAGTCGGGTCTAGCCTTCGAGCAGTACTTC.

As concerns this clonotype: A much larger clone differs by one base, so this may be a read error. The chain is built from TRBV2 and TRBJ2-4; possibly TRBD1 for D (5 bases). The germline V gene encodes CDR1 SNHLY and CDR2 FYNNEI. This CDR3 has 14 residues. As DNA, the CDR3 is TGTACCAGCACCTTTACAGGTTGGGAAAACATTCAGTACTTC. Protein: CTSTFTGWENIQYF.

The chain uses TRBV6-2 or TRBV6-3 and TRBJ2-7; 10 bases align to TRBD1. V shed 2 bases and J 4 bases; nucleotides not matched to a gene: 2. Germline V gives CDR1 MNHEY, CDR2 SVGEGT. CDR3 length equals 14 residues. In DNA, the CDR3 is TGTGCCAGCAGTTACGGGACAGGGGCGTACGAGCAGTACTTC. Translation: CASSYGTGAYEQYF.

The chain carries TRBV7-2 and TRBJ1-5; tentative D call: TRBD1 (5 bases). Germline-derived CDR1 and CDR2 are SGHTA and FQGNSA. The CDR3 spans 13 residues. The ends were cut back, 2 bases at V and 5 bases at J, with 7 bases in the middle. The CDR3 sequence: CASSLPGYQPQHF. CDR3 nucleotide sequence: TGTGCCAGCAGCTTACCAGGGTATCAGCCCCAGCATTTT.

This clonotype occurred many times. CDR3 DNA sequence: TGTGCCAGCAGTTACTCGCCCAGGGGCACTGAAGCTTTCTTT. Translated: CASSYSPRGTEAFF. The chain links TRBV6-5 to TRBJ1-1; the D gene is possibly TRBD1 (6 bases). The V gene's germline CDR1 is MNHEY and CDR2 SVGAGI. There are 14 residues in the CDR3. Trimming took 0 bases from V and 4 from J, leaving 9 bases between them.

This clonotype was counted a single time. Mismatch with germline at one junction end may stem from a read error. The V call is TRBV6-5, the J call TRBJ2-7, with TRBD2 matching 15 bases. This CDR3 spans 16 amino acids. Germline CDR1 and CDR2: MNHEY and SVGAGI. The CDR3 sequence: CASSDSGLAGGDEQYF. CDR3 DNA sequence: TGTGCCAGCAGTGACTCGGGACTAGCGGGAGGAGACGAGCAGTACTTC.

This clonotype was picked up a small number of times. Written as DNA, the CDR3 is TGTGCCAGCAGTTTTGGGGGTAACAATCAGCCCCAGCATTTT. It is translated as CASSFGGNNQPQHF. The rearrangement links TRBV12-3 or TRBV12-4 to TRBJ1-5; possibly TRBD1 for D (5 bases). Trimming removed 3 bases at V and 3 bases at J, with 9 bases between. This CDR3 region has 14 residues.

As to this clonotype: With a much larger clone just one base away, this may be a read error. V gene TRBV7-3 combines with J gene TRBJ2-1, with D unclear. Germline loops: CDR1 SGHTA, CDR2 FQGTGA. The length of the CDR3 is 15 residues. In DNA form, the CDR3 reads TGTGCCAGCAGCTTAAATCTAGTTCCGTCACATGAGCAGCTCTTC. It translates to CASSLNLVPSHEQLF.

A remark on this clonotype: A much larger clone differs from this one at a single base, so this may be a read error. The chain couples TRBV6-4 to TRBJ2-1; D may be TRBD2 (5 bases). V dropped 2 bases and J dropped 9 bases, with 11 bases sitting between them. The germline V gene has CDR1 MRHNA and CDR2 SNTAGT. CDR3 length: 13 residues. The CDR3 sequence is CASSDTTGSEQFF. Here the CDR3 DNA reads TGTGCCAGCAGTGACACTACTGGGAGTGAGCAGTTCTTC.

This CDR3 reads CASGPGYEQYF. CDR3 nucleotides: TGTGCCAGCGGCCCCGGGTACGAGCAGTACTTC. This chain links TRBV2 with TRBJ2-7; D not certain. V was cut by 8 bases and J by 4 bases, with 9 bases left in between. CDR1 is SNHLY and CDR2 is FYNNEI in the germline V gene. The CDR3 covers 11 residues. The complete variable domain, with remaining parts taken from reference TRBV2 and TRBJ2-7, reads EPEVTQTPSHQVTQMGQEVILRCVPISNHLYFYWYRQILGQKVEFLVSFYNNEISEKSEIFDDQFSVERPDGSNFTLKIRSTKLEDSAMYFCASGPGYEQYFGPGTRLTVT.

The CDR3 sequence is CASSVGQGEEAFF. CDR3 nucleotides: TGCGCCAGCAGCGTCGGACAGGGCGAAGAAGCTTTCTTT. The rearrangement joins TRBV5-1 to TRBJ1-1; 8 nucleotides align to TRBD1. There are 13 residues in the CDR3. Germline V gives CDR1 SGHRS, CDR2 YFSETQ. Losses at the gene ends were 4 bases for V and 8 bases for J; bases not matched to a gene: 7.